This is a list of T cell receptor beta chains from one sample in a study of blood T cell repertoires in COVID-19. TCRdb's table, derived via immunoSEQ multiplex PCR, lists solely in-frame clones and lacks some. The sample lists about 250,000 clones; almost 85% were seen once. The sample taken for sequencing was PBMCs or T cells enriched from blood (not recorded which). All receptors derive from a woman between 50 and 59 years old with acute COVID-19. Both conserved end residues are part of each CDR3. A D gene is named only where the DNA matches it firmly. Part of the rows lack a size; the others show once, few, many or a class for expanded clones.

TRBJ1-1 | TRBD1 | TRBV7-8 | NA | CASSLPGQGATEAFF | TGTGCCAGCAGCTTACCGGGACAGGGTGCAACTGAAGCTTTCTTT
TRBJ1-1 | NA | TRBV10-2 | NA | CASSIRVNTEAFF | TGCGCCAGCAGTATACGGGTGAACACTGAAGCTTTCTTT
TRBJ2-5 | TRBD1 | TRBV24-1 | few | CATSDPGQGETQYF | TGTGCCACCAGTGATCCGGGACAGGGGGAGACCCAGTACTTC
TRBJ2-2 | TRBD2 | TRBV25-1 | NA | CASSRSGGANTGELFF | TGTGCCAGCAGTAGAAGCGGGGGGGCCAACACCGGGGAGCTGTTTTTT
TRBJ1-5 | TRBD1 | TRBV19 | NA | CASTILSRQGGQPQHF | TGTGCCAGTACTATCCTTTCTAGACAGGGAGGACAGCCCCAGCATTTT
TRBJ1-2 | NA | TRBV7-9 | once | CASTPYNTGVGYGYTF | TGTGCCAGCACCCCCTATAATACGGGGGTTGGGTATGGCTACACCTTC
TRBJ1-3 | NA | TRBV6-5 | NA | CASRGPGNTIYF | TGTGCCAGCAGGGGGCCTGGAAACACCATATATTTT
TRBJ2-2 | NA | TRBV6-1 | NA | CASSEVQGTGELFF | TGTGCCAGCAGTGAAGTACAGGGTACCGGGGAGCTGTTTTTT
TRBJ2-1 | NA | TRBV11-2 | NA | CASSLAGASYNEQFF | TGTGCCAGCAGCTTAGCGGGAGCTTCCTACAATGAGCAGTTCTTC
TRBJ2-3 | TRBD2 | TRBV10-3 | NA | CAISAPSGSTDTQYF | TGTGCCATCAGTGCCCCTAGCGGGAGCACAGATACGCAGTATTTT
TRBJ1-1 | TRBD1 | TRBV5-4 | NA | CASSPRTGINTEAFF | TGTGCCAGCAGCCCCAGGACAGGGATAAACACTGAAGCTTTCTTT
TRBJ1-2 | TRBD1 | TRBV7-2 | once | CASSGQGGDYGYTF | TGTGCCAGCAGCGGACAGGGGGGAGACTATGGCTACACCTTC
TRBJ1-2 | TRBD1 | TRBV6-2/TRBV6-3 | NA | CASSETGVYGYTF | TGTGCCAGCAGCGAGACAGGGGTCTATGGCTACACCTTC
TRBJ1-2 | NA | TRBV10-3 | NA | CAISETRGGYTF | TGTGCCATCAGTGAGACAAGGGGAGGCTACACCTTC
TRBJ1-5 | NA | TRBV6-2/TRBV6-3 | NA | CASSYAGQTYSNQPQHF | TGTGCCAGCAGTTACGCCGGACAGACATATAGCAATCAGCCCCAGCATTTT
TRBJ1-4 | NA | TRBV12-3/TRBV12-4 | once | CASSDTGIGELFF | TGTGCCAGCAGCGACACAGGGATTGGGGAACTGTTTTTT
TRBJ1-2 | TRBD1 | TRBV5-5 | NA | CASSLGQGSIYGYTF | TGTGCCAGCAGCCTAGGACAGGGATCGATCTATGGCTACACCTTC
TRBJ1-5 | TRBD1 | TRBV27 | NA | CASSWDRAQPQHF | TGTGCCAGCAGCTGGGACAGGGCACAGCCCCAGCATTTT
TRBJ2-2 | NA | TRBV3-1/TRBV3-2 | NA | CASSRGGGELFF | TGTGCCAGCAGCCGAGGGGGCGGGGAGCTGTTTTTT
TRBJ2-1 | NA | TRBV24-1 | NA | CATSGGPYNEQFF | TGTGCCACCAGCGGGGGGCCTTACAATGAGCAGTTCTTC
TRBJ2-2 | TRBD1 | TRBV11-2 | many | CASSPWGQGLVGELFF | TGTGCCAGCAGCCCCTGGGGACAGGGGCTTGTCGGGGAGCTGTTTTTT
TRBJ2-7 | TRBD1 | TRBV19 | NA | CASTPSQGAYEQYF | TGTGCCAGTACCCCCTCACAGGGGGCCTACGAGCAGTACTTC
TRBJ2-1 | NA | TRBV27 | once | CASREGENNEQFF | TGTGCCAGCAGGGAGGGCGAAAACAATGAGCAGTTCTTC
TRBJ1-2 | TRBD1 | TRBV25-1 | few | CASSGTGNRYGYTF | TGTGCCAGCAGCGGGACAGGGAATAGGTATGGCTACACCTTC
TRBJ1-2 | TRBD1 | TRBV18 | NA | CASSPPGQGAVNGYTF | TGTGCCAGCTCACCACCCGGACAGGGGGCCGTAAATGGCTACACCTTC